Listed below are T cell receptor beta chains from one sample, sequenced in a study of OX40 agonist ivuxolimab in advanced cancers. The table came from immunoSEQ multiplex PCR; TCRdb's copy has only in-frame clones and leaves some out. The repertoire holds approximately 17,000 clones, with about 86% as singletons. The sequencing used CD4+ or CD8+ T cells sorted from blood, collected in a trial of the OX40 agonist ivuxolimab. The receptors were gathered from an adult with an advanced solid tumor such as melanoma, head and neck, liver or kidney cancer. CDR3s leave out the opening cysteine and the closing phenylalanine or tryptophan. Fields, in order: CDR3 protein, V gene, clone size. Clone size is shown for a subset of rows, as once, few, many or a class of expanded clone.

CDR3 protein: ASSNRDSDNEQF
V gene: TRBV7-9
clone size: once

CDR3 protein: ASSPLTGGEETQY
V gene: TRBV19
clone size: -

CDR3 protein: ASSLREGVRWYGYT
V gene: TRBV28
clone size: -

CDR3 protein: ASSYGQSAYEQY
V gene: TRBV6-5
clone size: -

CDR3 protein: ASSLEGANTYEQY
V gene: TRBV13
clone size: -

CDR3 protein: ASSMDAPSSGSYEQY
V gene: TRBV27
clone size: -

CDR3 protein: ASSLDRITADTQY
V gene: TRBV5-4
clone size: -

CDR3 protein: ASSLAGQGLWEQY
V gene: TRBV5-5
clone size: -

CDR3 protein: ASSASSGGSTDTQY
V gene: TRBV5-5
clone size: once

CDR3 protein: ASSVGSGWGETQY
V gene: TRBV9
clone size: few

CDR3 protein: ASSTSNDNEQF
V gene: TRBV4-1
clone size: -

CDR3 protein: ASSTHRVNTEAF
V gene: TRBV7-2
clone size: few

CDR3 protein: ASSLPSGGYQETQY
V gene: TRBV7-9
clone size: -

CDR3 protein: ASSPLTEDQPQH
V gene: TRBV2
clone size: -

CDR3 protein: ATSLNTEAF
V gene: TRBV15
clone size: few

CDR3 protein: ASSQDWYGTYEQY
V gene: TRBV4-3
clone size: medium-sized

CDR3 protein: ASSYFDEQY
V gene: TRBV6-5
clone size: -

CDR3 protein: ASSNQSRAQH
V gene: TRBV19
clone size: -

CDR3 protein: ASAGGGNGYT
V gene: TRBV6-6
clone size: -

CDR3 protein: ASSYSHDYEQY
V gene: TRBV6-6
clone size: -